A single sample is the source of the 15 T cell receptor beta chains below, sequenced in a study of OX40 agonist ivuxolimab in advanced cancers. The table came from immunoSEQ multiplex PCR; TCRdb's copy has only in-frame clones and leaves some out. This sample yields under 150,000 clones, of which about nine tenths are seen a single time; approximately 1% belongs to the top ten. Material: CD4+ or CD8+ T cells sorted from blood, obtained in a trial of the OX40 agonist ivuxolimab. Receptors were obtained from an adult with an advanced solid tumor such as melanoma, head and neck, liver or kidney cancer.

The CDR3 DNA sequence: TGTGCCAGCAGTGGTTGGACTAGCTCCTACGAGCAGTACTTC. Amino acid sequence: CASSGWTSSYEQYF. The rearrangement links TRBV28 to TRBJ2-7; 7 bases align to TRBD2. Germline CDR1 and CDR2: MDHEN and SYDVKM. V lost 5 bases and J lost 0; bases outside the gene matches: 4. The length of the CDR3 is 14 residues. The complete variable domain, with remaining parts taken from reference TRBV28 and TRBJ2-7, reads DVKVTQSSRYLVKRTGEKVFLECVQDMDHENMFWYRQDPGLGLRLIYFSYDVKMKEKGDIPEGYSVSREKKERFSLILESASTNQTSMYLCASSGWTSSYEQYFGPGTRLTVT.

The chain employs TRBV6-5 and TRBJ1-1; 8 bases are shared with TRBD1. The CDR3 length is 15 residues. Germline CDR1 and CDR2: MNHEY and SVGAGI. V shed 7 bases and J 5 bases; nucleotides not matched to a gene: 12. The CDR3 sequence is CASTAGQGEGTEAFF. For the CDR3, the DNA is TGTGCCAGCACCGCCGGACAGGGAGAAGGAACTGAAGCTTTCTTT.

This clone was seen a single time. V and J are TRBV10-3 and TRBJ2-3; perhaps TRBD2 as D (5 bases). Germline loops: CDR1 ENHRY, CDR2 SYGVKD. Between the trimmed V and J ends, which lost 4 bases and 0 bases, there was a span of 8 bases. The CDR3 has 14 amino acids. The CDR3 DNA sequence: TGTGCCATCAGTGGTCGCGGGAGCACAGATACGCAGTATTTT. Its translation: CAISGRGSTDTQYF.

J is TRBJ1-5 and V is TRBV18; D call uncertain. The CDR3 is made up of 15 amino acids. The ends were cut back, 3 bases at V and 3 bases at J, with 12 bases in the middle. Germline V gene sequence: CDR1 KGHSH, CDR2 LQKENI. The CDR3 nucleotides are TGTGCCAGCTCACCTCCGGGAGGGTCCAATCAGCCCCAGCATTTT. It specifies CASSPPGGSNQPQHF.

The rearrangement joins TRBV10-2 to TRBJ1-5; 8 nucleotides agree with TRBD1. The length of the CDR3 is 15 residues. The germline V gene encodes CDR1 WSHSY and CDR2 SAAADI. The ends lost 4 bases at V and 6 bases at J; junction bases unmatched: 8. CDR3 in amino acids: CASSVFGQGTQPQHF. The CDR3 region has the DNA TGCGCCAGCAGTGTCTTCGGACAGGGTACTCAGCCCCAGCATTTT.

This chain joins TRBV19 and TRBJ2-1; 9 positions agree with TRBD2. Germline trimming cut 8 bases from V and 7 bases from J; bases unmatched to any gene: 9. The CDR3 is 14 residues long. Germline V lookup: CDR1 LNHDA, CDR2 SQIVND (reference sequence). CDR3 nucleotides: TGTGCCAGTCTGGCTAGCGGGACCCTAAATGAGCAGTTCTTC. Protein product: CASLASGTLNEQFF.

This sequence joins TRBV6-5 and TRBJ2-7, with TRBD2 matching 9 bases. Germline V CDR1 and CDR2: MNHEY, SVGAGI. Trimming cost V 2 bases and J 5 bases; bases outside gene matches: 10. The CDR3 has 16 residues. The DNA for the CDR3 is TGTGCCAGCAGTTACGGTTATAGCGGGAGTTTCCACGAGCAGTACTTC. Its protein is CASSYGYSGSFHEQYF.

This clone turned up a few times. The chain has TRBV28 and TRBJ2-1, with D perhaps given as TRBD1 or TRBD2 (6 bases each). The CDR3 runs 16 residues. Germline V lookup: CDR1 MDHEN, CDR2 SYDVKM. V lost 7 bases and J 0 bases, leaving 16 bases between the germline ends. The CDR3, as DNA: TGTGCCAGCATTGGGGGGACATCCTCCTCCTACAATGAGCAGTTCTTC. Translated: CASIGGTSSSYNEQFF.

This clone has only one observation. This chain uses TRBV2 with TRBJ1-5; D is unclear. The germline gives CDR1 SNHLY, CDR2 FYNNEI. Deletions cut 6 bases from V and 4 bases from J, with 10 bases between. The CDR3 runs 13 residues. CDR3 sequence: CASSPEKNQPQHF. The DNA of the CDR3 is TGTGCCAGCAGCCCCGAAAAGAATCAGCCCCAGCATTTT.

The rearrangement joins TRBV10-1 to TRBJ1-1; weak D call: TRBD1 (6 bases). With 3 bases removed from V and 12 bases from J, the gap between germline ends came to 11 bases. The germline gives CDR1 WNHNN, CDR2 SYGVQD (reference sequence). CDR3 length equals 11 residues. This CDR3 is CASSEGRGTFF. CDR3 nucleotide sequence: TGCGCCAGCAGTGAAGGCAGGGGAACTTTCTTT.

The chain recombines TRBV15 with TRBJ2-6; D not certain. Trimming cost V 0 bases and J 0 bases, with 3 bases left between them. Germline loops: CDR1 LNHNV, CDR2 YYDKDF (reference sequence). The CDR3 covers 15 residues. The CDR3 DNA follows: TGTGCCACCAGCAGAGACATCTCTGGGGCCAACGTCCTGACTTTC. It yields the protein CATSRDISGANVLTF.

This rearrangement joins TRBV28 to TRBJ2-5, with D tentatively TRBD1 (5 bases). Trimming removed 5 bases at V and 7 bases at J, with 20 bases between. This CDR3 region has 15 residues. In germline, CDR1 is MDHEN, CDR2 SYDVKM. In DNA form, the CDR3 reads TGTGCCAGCAGTCACGTAGGCCAATCAAGGGGGACCCAGTACTTC. This gives the protein CASSHVGQSRGTQYF. Full variable domain (remainder filled in from reference TRBV28 and TRBJ2-5): DVKVTQSSRYLVKRTGEKVFLECVQDMDHENMFWYRQDPGLGLRLIYFSYDVKMKEKGDIPEGYSVSREKKERFSLILESASTNQTSMYLCASSHVGQSRGTQYFGPGTRLLVL.

The chain is built from TRBV6-1 and TRBJ1-2, with 7 bases that match TRBD1. V trimming: 2 bases; J trimming: 2 bases; junction bases outside the gene matches: 8. Germline V CDR1 and CDR2: MNHNS, SASEGT. This CDR3 has 16 residues. CDR3 in DNA: TGTGCCAGCAGTGAATATGGGACAGAGGCAAACTATGGCTACACCTTC. It specifies CASSEYGTEANYGYTF.

The CDR3 bases are TGTGCCAGCAGCGGGGCTAGCGGGGGGCACGAGCAGTACTTC. It encodes CASSGASGGHEQYF. The rearrangement uses TRBV7-9 and TRBJ2-7; 11 bases fit TRBD2. J gave up 5 bases and V 5 bases, and 5 bases lay outside the gene matches. Per germline, CDR1 SEHNR and CDR2 FQNEAQ (reference sequence). The length of the CDR3 is 14 residues.

The genes are TRBV5-4 and TRBJ2-6, with a tentative D call TRBD1 (6 bases). Trimming took off 7 bases at V and 4 bases at J, with 12 bases between the two ends. The germline CDR1 and CDR2 sequences are SGHNT and YYREEE (reference sequence). The length of the CDR3 is 14 residues. This CDR3 reads CASWTGTGANVLTF. DNA of the CDR3: TGTGCCAGCTGGACCGGGACAGGGGCCAACGTCCTGACTTTC.